The 7 T cell receptor beta chains listed next were all sequenced from one sample in a study of T-cell reconstitution after alpha-beta-depleted transplantation in children. Unique molecular identifiers featured in how the TCRbeta library was prepared. One entry per CDR3 protein, called by TCRdb with MiXCR from the PCR reads. The table shows 420,000 or so distinct CDR3 sequences, with 9.5% to 13% occurring only once. Here the sequenced sample was PBMCs from the stem cell graft donor, taken from the stem cell graft. All receptors come from a human donor who donated a stem cell graft to a child with acute myeloid leukemia.

This clonotype was observed a handful of times. In DNA form, the CDR3 reads TGCGCCAGCAGCCTTAAAGGGCCCTTAAGCGGGCGTACAGATACGCAGTATTTT. Residues: CASSLKGPLSGRTDTQYF. The chain links TRBV4-1 to TRBJ2-3; perhaps TRBD2 as D (6 bases). This CDR3 spans 18 amino acids. V lost 4 bases and J lost 3, with 23 bases in between. CDR1 and CDR2 (germline): MGHRA, YSYEKL.

The V and J genes are TRBV10-3 and TRBJ2-7; 7 nucleotides align to TRBD1. The CDR3 runs to 15 residues. Germline CDR1 and CDR2: ENHRY and SYGVKD. Trimming took 7 bases from V and 2 from J; bases not matched to a gene: 11. The CDR3 bases are TGTGCCATCACCGCAACGACAGGGTGGACCTACGAGCAGTACTTC. Amino acid sequence: CAITATTGWTYEQYF.

This clonotype was counted only a few times. The rearrangement joins TRBV16 to TRBJ2-1, with D perhaps TRBD2 (6 bases). V was clipped by 4 bases and J by 0 bases, with 16 bases between them. Germline-derived CDR1 and CDR2 are KGHSY and FQNENV. The CDR3 is made up of 17 amino acids. The CDR3 DNA reads as TGTGCCAGCAGCCGGGTAATACGGGGGAGCTCCTACAATGAGCAGTTCTTC. It translates to CASSRVIRGSSYNEQFF.

This clonotype came up many times. The genes are TRBV5-1 and TRBJ2-3; D is undetermined. The germline CDR1 and CDR2 sequences are SGHRS and YFSETQ. Trimming left V 2 bases short and J 3 bases short, with 10 bases between. The CDR3 has 14 amino acids. The CDR3 reads CASSFGSSTDTQYF. As DNA, the CDR3 is TGCGCCAGCAGCTTCGGAAGTTCTACAGATACGCAGTATTTT.

The chain joins TRBV5-1 to TRBJ2-5; tentatively, D is TRBD2 (7 bases). V gave up 0 bases and J gave up 0 bases, with 12 bases separating them. The V gene's germline CDR1 is SGHRS and CDR2 YFSETQ. This CDR3 has 16 amino acids. CDR3 sequence: CASSLGGGLDQETQYF. The CDR3, as DNA: TGCGCCAGCAGCTTGGGCGGGGGCCTCGACCAAGAGACCCAGTACTTC.

This clonotype was seen only a few times. The gene calls are TRBV25-1 and TRBJ1-6, with TRBD1 identical over 11 bases. Germline CDR1 is MGHDK and CDR2 is SYGVNS. The CDR3 is 18 amino acids. V lost 4 bases and J lost 7; bases outside the gene matches: 12. In DNA, the CDR3 is TGTGCCAGCAGTGGTCTCTATGGGACAGGGGGTAGGAATTCACCCCTCCACTTT. This codes for CASSGLYGTGGRNSPLHF.

This clonotype was counted only a few times. The chain combines TRBV15 with TRBJ2-3; the match to TRBD1 covers 11 bases. The CDR3 covers 15 residues. CDR1 and CDR2 from the germline V gene are LNHNV and YYDKDF (reference sequence). V gave up 2 bases and J gave up 4 bases; unmatched junction bases: 2. The DNA for the CDR3 is TGTGCCACCAGCAGATGGACAGGGGGCCCAGATACGCAGTATTTT. Its protein is CATSRWTGGPDTQYF.